The 13 T cell receptor beta chains below come from one sample, sequenced in a study of cytomegalovirus exposure and HLA in healthy donors. Using immunoSEQ multiplex PCR, the repertoire was profiled, and TCRdb retains in-frame clones only, with some absent. The sample contains about 110,000 clones, more than 70% of which appear only once. The sequenced sample was PBMCs. Receptors originate from a young woman in good health and CMV-seronegative.

The genes are TRBV28 and TRBJ2-1, with 7 bases aligning to TRBD1. V lost 5 bases, J lost 3 bases, and 10 bases stayed unmatched. Germline lookup yields CDR1 MDHEN and CDR2 SYDVKM. The CDR3 length is 16 residues. Here the CDR3 reads CASSATGATYYNEQFF. The DNA of the CDR3 is TGTGCCAGCAGTGCTACAGGGGCCACGTACTACAATGAGCAGTTCTTC.

The rearrangement links TRBV28 to TRBJ2-3; weak D call: TRBD1 (5 bases). The V end was cut by 2 bases, the J end by 8 bases, with 14 bases between. CDR1 and CDR2 from the germline V gene are MDHEN and SYDVKM. The CDR3 loop spans 14 amino acids. CDR3 nucleotide sequence: TGTGCCAGCAGTTTAATGCAGGACACCGGTACGCAGTATTTT. Translated: CASSLMQDTGTQYF.

The V call is TRBV5-1, the J call TRBJ2-1; D call uncertain. Germline V CDR1 and CDR2: SGHRS, YFSETQ. Trimming removed 0 bases at V and 4 bases at J, with 5 bases between. The CDR3 is made up of 13 amino acids. The CDR3 nucleotides are TGCGCCAGCAGCTTGGACTTATACAATGAGCAGTTCTTC. It specifies CASSLDLYNEQFF.

In this sample, this clone turned up a few times. The chain links TRBV5-4 to TRBJ2-7, with 7 bases that match TRBD1. The CDR3 totals 13 residues. Germline lookup yields CDR1 SGHNT and CDR2 YYREEE (reference sequence). V lost 2 bases to trimming and J lost 3 bases; unmatched junction nucleotides: 2. The CDR3 sequence is CASSFDRVYEQYF. Here the CDR3 DNA reads TGTGCCAGCAGCTTCGACAGGGTCTACGAGCAGTACTTC.

This clone showed up just once. The chain joins TRBV7-2 to TRBJ2-1; weak D call: TRBD1 (5 bases). The germline V gene encodes CDR1 SGHTA and CDR2 FQGNSA. The CDR3 is made up of 13 amino acids. Trimming took 2 bases from V and 7 from J, leaving 9 bases between them. This chain's CDR3 is CASSLLRQNEQFF. In DNA form, the CDR3 reads TGTGCCAGCAGCTTACTCCGACAGAATGAGCAGTTCTTC.

In its sample, this clone was seen a few times. V and J are TRBV14 and TRBJ1-2, with TRBD1 as a possible D gene (5 bases). The V end was cut by 2 bases, the J end by 5 bases, with 9 bases between. The germline V gene has CDR1 SGHDN and CDR2 FVKESK. This CDR3 spans 13 amino acids. The CDR3 DNA follows: TGTGCCAGCAGCCAACCCGGGGGTTATGGCTACACCTTC. Translated, it gives CASSQPGGYGYTF.

V and J are TRBV4-3 and TRBJ1-1; D is ambiguous. Germline V gives CDR1 LGHNA, CDR2 YSLEER. The CDR3 is made up of 13 amino acids. CDR3 nucleotide sequence: TGCGCGTCAGGTGGCAGCTTGAACACTGAAGCTTTCTTT. Residues: CASGGSLNTEAFF.

CDR3 protein: CASSQTGISYEQYF. For the CDR3, the DNA is TGTGCCAGCAGCCAGACAGGGATCTCCTACGAGCAGTACTTC. This sequence joins TRBV4-2 and TRBJ2-7; TRBD1 matches at 7 bases. The CDR3 covers 14 residues. Germline lookup yields CDR1 LGHNA and CDR2 YNFKEQ. V dropped 3 bases and J dropped 0; count of bases not matched to a gene: 2.

The table lists this clone with a few counts. The chain uses TRBV5-1 and TRBJ2-7, with a tentative D call TRBD2 (6 bases). CDR1 is SGHRS, CDR2 YFSETQ, per germline. V gave up 0 bases and J gave up 7 bases, with 8 bases separating them. The CDR3 is 12 residues long. CDR3 sequence reads: CASSLVGGEQYF. CDR3 sequence (DNA): TGCGCCAGCAGCTTGGTTGGAGGGGAGCAGTACTTC.

This sequence joins TRBV27 and TRBJ1-2; D uncertain. V lost 3 bases and J lost 4, with 21 bases in between. Germline V gene lookup returns CDR1 MNHEY and CDR2 SMNVEV (reference sequence). The CDR3 spans 17 residues. The chain's CDR3 is CASSFTQAAGTAYGYTF. The DNA for the CDR3 is TGTGCCAGCAGTTTTACTCAAGCGGCAGGAACAGCCTATGGCTACACCTTC.

The rearrangement joins TRBV28 to TRBJ1-5; TRBD1 matches at 7 bases. The CDR3 loop spans 17 amino acids. The junction had 11 bases not matched to a gene; V was cut back by 4 bases and J by 2 bases. From germline, CDR1 is MDHEN and CDR2 SYDVKM. This CDR3 is CASSSIRGAGGNQPQHF. The CDR3 DNA reads as TGTGCCAGCAGTTCGATCAGGGGGGCTGGAGGCAATCAGCCCCAGCATTTT.

This clone has only a few counts. V is TRBV30 and J is TRBJ1-6; the D gene is possibly TRBD1 (5 bases). The length of the CDR3 is 14 residues. CDR1 GTSNPN and CDR2 SVGIG come from the germline V gene (reference sequence). Trimming took off 5 bases at V and 0 bases at J, with 8 bases between the two ends. The CDR3 nucleotides are TGTGCCTGGGTGGACATCTCCTATAATTCACCCCTCCACTTT. This translates into CAWVDISYNSPLHF.

V usage is TRBV11-2 and J usage is TRBJ2-3; no clear D. Germline V gene sequence: CDR1 SGHAT, CDR2 FQNNGV. The V end was cut by 2 bases, the J end by 0 bases, with 9 bases between. The CDR3 runs 15 residues. CDR3 amino acids: CASSLFTTSTDTQYF. In DNA, the CDR3 is TGTGCCAGCAGCTTATTCACTACTAGCACAGATACGCAGTATTTT.